This entry features one TCR beta chain sequence. The sample originates from a study of beta chain features in type 1 diabetes. As for the study in general: Across all samples, about 100 million sorted cells were examined.

The V end was cut by 2 bases, the J end by 5 bases, with 15 bases between. The CDR3 has 14 residues. The germline V gene encodes CDR1 GTSNPN and CDR2 SVGIG (reference sequence). Reverse transcription of all isolated RNA meant that expressed TCRB transcripts were sequenced. The data were produced by immunoSEQ multiplex PCR, yet TCRdb's version contains in-frame clones alone and is incomplete. Among some 410,000 clones, about an eighth were seen once, and the ten largest hold over 0.04%. There was one heparinised blood draw per donor, averaging around 100 mL. This sequence originates from a woman between 18 and 30 years old in good health. What was sequenced was naive CD4+ T cells from blood. This chain links TRBV30 with TRBJ2-5, with D hard to call. The CDR3 sequence: CAWSLGPPAETQYF. In DNA, the CDR3 is TGTGCCTGGAGTTTGGGCCCGCCGGCGGAGACCCAGTACTTC.